These 5 T cell receptor beta chains were sequenced from one sample in a study of cytomegalovirus exposure and HLA in healthy donors. PCR amplification relied on 60 Vbeta primers (plus 13 Jbeta primers). TCRdb keeps only in-frame clones here, not all; method: immunoSEQ multiplex PCR. The sample data list 40,000 to 60,000 clones. The sequencing input was PBMCs. These receptor sequences come from a male donor in good health and CMV-seropositive.

This chain joins TRBV18 and TRBJ1-3; 8 positions match TRBD1. Germline CDR1 reads KGHSH; CDR2 reads LQKENI. J was trimmed by 11 bases and V by 3 bases; bases with no gene match: 6. The CDR3 is 13 amino acids. Written as DNA, the CDR3 is TGTGCCAGCTCACCTGCAGGGGGCGAAGCCATATATTTT. It is translated as CASSPAGGEAIYF.

The chain uses TRBV6-5 and TRBJ1-6; tentatively, D is TRBD1 (5 bases). Trimming removed 2 bases from V and 10 bases from J, with 12 bases in between. Germline V gene data show CDR1 as MNHEY and CDR2 as SVGAGI. This CDR3 comprises 14 residues. CDR3 residues: CASSYGGGGSPLHF. CDR3 DNA: TGTGCCAGCAGTTACGGGGGGGGAGGCTCACCCCTCCACTTT.

The chain uses TRBV5-1 and TRBJ1-1, with D maybe TRBD1 (6 bases). Trimming pared 4 bases from V and 2 bases from J, leaving 18 bases between. This CDR3 comprises 16 residues. The germline gives CDR1 SGHRS, CDR2 YFSETQ. The CDR3 nucleotides are TGCGCCAGCAGCACCACCCCACAGGGAGCTAACACTGAAGCTTTCTTT. This codes for CASSTTPQGANTEAFF.

V usage is TRBV5-1 and J usage is TRBJ1-1; unclear D gene. The CDR3 is made up of 14 amino acids. Germline loops: CDR1 SGHRS, CDR2 YFSETQ. Between the trimmed V and J ends, which lost 5 bases and 1 base, there was a span of 12 bases. CDR3 loop: CASRLEPPNTEAFF. CDR3 coding DNA: TGCGCCAGCAGGCTAGAACCTCCGAACACTGAAGCTTTCTTT.

The chain joins TRBV29-1 to TRBJ2-5, with D perhaps TRBD1 (6 bases). Germline loops: CDR1 SQVTM, CDR2 ANQGSEA. Trimming removed 4 bases from V and 5 bases from J, with 14 bases in between. This CDR3 region has 13 residues. The CDR3 region has the DNA TGCAGCGTTGCGGGACAACTACAGGAGACCCAGTACTTC. As protein: CSVAGQLQETQYF. The full variable domain, in which reference TRBV29-1 and TRBJ2-5 provide the parts outside the CDR3, is SAVISQKPSRDICQRGTSLTIQCQVDSQVTMMFWYRQQPGQSLTLIATANQGSEATYESGFVIDKFPISRPNLTFSTLTVSNMSPEDSSIYLCSVAGQLQETQYFGPGTRLLVL.